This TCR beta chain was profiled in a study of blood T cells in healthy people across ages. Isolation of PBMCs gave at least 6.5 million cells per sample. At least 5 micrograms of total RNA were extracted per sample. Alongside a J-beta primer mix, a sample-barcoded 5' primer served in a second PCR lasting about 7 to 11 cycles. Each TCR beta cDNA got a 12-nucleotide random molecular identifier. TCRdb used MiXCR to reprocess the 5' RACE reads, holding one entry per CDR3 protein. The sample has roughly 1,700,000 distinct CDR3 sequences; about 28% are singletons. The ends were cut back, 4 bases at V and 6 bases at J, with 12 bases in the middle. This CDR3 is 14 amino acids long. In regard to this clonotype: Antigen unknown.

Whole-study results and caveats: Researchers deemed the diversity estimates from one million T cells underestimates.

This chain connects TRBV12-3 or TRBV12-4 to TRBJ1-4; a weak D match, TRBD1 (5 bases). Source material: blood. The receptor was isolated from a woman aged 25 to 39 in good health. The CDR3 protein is CASSWGRKDEKLFF. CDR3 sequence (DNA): TGTGCCAGCAGTTGGGGCAGGAAGGATGAAAAACTGTTTTTT.